The T cell receptor beta chain under discussion was sequenced for a study of human T cells and chemical hapten exposure. V trimming: 0 bases; J trimming: 3 bases; junction bases outside the gene matches: 3. CDR3 length: 15 residues. The germline gives CDR1 SGHVS, CDR2 FQNEAQ. TCRdb reprocessed the RACE reads with MiXCR, giving one entry per CDR3 protein. Here the sample spans 270,000 or so distinct CDR3 sequences, 7.5% to 8% being singletons. This clonotype has a handful of counts. The time point here: pre-sensitization, week 0. The treatment was: therapeutic diphenylcyclopropenone sensitization with weekly scalp DPC.

The sample here was whole blood, taken in connection with sensitization to the hapten diphenylcyclopropenone (DPC). The sequence derives from a man between 18 and 35 years old with alopecia areata. Some clones in this sample may be carry-over from other donors' samples. V and J are TRBV7-8 and TRBJ2-3, with 7 bases matching TRBD1. For the CDR3, the DNA is TGTGCCAGCAGCTTAGCTAGGACAGGAACAGATACGCAGTATTTT. Translation: CASSLARTGTDTQYF.